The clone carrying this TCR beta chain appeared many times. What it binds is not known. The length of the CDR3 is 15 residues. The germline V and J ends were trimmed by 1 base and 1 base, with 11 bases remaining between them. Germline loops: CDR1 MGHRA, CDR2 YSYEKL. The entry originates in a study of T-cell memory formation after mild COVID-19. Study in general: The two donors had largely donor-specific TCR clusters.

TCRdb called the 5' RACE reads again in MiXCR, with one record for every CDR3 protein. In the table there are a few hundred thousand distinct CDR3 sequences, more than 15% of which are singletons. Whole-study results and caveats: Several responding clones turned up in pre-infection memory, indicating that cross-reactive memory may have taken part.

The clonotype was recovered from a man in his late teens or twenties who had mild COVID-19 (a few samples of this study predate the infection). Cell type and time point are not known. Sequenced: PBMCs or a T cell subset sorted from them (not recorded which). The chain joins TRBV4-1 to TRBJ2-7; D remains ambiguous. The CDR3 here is CASSQVHRGSYEQYF. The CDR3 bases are TGCGCCAGCAGCCAAGTTCACAGAGGATCCTACGAGCAGTACTTC.